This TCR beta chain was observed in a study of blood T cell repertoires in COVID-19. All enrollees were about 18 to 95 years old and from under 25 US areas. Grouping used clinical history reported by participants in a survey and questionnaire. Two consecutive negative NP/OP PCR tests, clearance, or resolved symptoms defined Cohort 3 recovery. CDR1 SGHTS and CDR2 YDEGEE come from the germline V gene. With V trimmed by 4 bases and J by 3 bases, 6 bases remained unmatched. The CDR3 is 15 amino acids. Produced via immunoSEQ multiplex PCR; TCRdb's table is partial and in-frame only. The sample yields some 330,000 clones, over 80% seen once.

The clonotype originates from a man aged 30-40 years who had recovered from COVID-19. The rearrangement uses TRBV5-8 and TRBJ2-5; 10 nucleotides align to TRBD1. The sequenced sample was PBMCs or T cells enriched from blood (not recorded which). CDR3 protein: CASSHLTGGKETQYF. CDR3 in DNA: TGTGCCAGCAGCCACTTGACAGGGGGCAAAGAGACCCAGTACTTC.